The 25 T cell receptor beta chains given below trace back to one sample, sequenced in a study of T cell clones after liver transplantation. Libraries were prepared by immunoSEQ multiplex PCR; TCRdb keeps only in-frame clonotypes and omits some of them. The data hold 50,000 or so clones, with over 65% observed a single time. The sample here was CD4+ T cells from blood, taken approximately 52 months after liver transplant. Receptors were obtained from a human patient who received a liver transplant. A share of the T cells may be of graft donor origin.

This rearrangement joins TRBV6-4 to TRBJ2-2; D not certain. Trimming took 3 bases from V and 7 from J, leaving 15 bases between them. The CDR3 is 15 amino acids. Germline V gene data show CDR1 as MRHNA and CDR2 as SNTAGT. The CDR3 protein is CASSEQPISGGELFF. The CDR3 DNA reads TGTGCCAGCAGTGAGCAACCAATTAGTGGCGGGGAGCTGTTTTTT.

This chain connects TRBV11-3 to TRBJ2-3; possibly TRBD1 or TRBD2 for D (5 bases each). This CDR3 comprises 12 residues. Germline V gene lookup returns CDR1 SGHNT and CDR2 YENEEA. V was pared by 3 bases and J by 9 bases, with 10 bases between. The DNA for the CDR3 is TGTGCCAGCAGCTTGGGACCGGGGACGCAGTATTTT. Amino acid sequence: CASSLGPGTQYF.

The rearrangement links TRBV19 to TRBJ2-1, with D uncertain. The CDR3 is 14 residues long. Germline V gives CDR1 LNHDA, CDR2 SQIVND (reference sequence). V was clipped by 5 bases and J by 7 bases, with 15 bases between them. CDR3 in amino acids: CASSYMRTENEQFF. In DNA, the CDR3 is TGTGCCAGTAGTTATATGAGGACGGAGAATGAGCAGTTCTTC. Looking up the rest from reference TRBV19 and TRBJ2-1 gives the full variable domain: DGGITQSPKYLFRKEGQNVTLSCEQNLNHDAMYWYRQDPGQGLRLIYYSQIVNDFQKGDIAEGYSVSREKKESFPLTVTSAQKNPTAFYLCASSYMRTENEQFFGPGTRLTVL.

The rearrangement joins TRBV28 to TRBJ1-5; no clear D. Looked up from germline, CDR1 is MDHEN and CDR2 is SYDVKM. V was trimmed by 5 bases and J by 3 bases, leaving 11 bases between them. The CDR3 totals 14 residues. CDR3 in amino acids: CASSKGLANQPQHF. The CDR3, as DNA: TGTGCCAGCAGTAAAGGACTCGCCAATCAGCCCCAGCATTTT.

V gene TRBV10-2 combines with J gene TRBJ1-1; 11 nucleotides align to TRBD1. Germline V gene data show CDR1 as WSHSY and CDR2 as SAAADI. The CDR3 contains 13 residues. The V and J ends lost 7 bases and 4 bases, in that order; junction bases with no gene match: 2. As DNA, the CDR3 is TGCGCCAGCACAGGGACAGGGGGCACTGAAGCTTTCTTT. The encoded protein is CASTGTGGTEAFF.

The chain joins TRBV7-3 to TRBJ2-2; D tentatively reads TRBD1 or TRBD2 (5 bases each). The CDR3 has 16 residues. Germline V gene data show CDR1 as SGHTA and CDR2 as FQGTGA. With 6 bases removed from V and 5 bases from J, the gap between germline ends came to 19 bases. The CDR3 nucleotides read TGTGCCAGCAGACTTGGGACGGACCGGAGGACCGGGGAGCTGTTTTTT. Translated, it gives CASRLGTDRRTGELFF.

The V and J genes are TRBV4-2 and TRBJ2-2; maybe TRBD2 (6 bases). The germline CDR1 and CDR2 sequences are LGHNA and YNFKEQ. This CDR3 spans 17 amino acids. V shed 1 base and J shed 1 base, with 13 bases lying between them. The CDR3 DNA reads TGTGCCAGCAGCCAAGGATCTGGGGGGAAGAACACCGGGGAGCTGTTTTTT. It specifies CASSQGSGGKNTGELFF.

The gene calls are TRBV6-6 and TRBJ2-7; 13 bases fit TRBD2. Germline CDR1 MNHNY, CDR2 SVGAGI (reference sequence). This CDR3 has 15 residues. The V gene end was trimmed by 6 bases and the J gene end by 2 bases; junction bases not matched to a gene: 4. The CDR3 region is CASRPGTSGAYEQYF. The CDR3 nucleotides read TGTGCCAGCAGGCCTGGGACTAGCGGGGCCTACGAGCAGTACTTC.

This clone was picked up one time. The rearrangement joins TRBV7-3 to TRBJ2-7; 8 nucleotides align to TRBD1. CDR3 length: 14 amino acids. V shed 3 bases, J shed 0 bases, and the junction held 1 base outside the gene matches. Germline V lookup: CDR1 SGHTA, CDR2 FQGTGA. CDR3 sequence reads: CASSFGTGSYEQYF. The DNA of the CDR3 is TGTGCCAGCAGCTTTGGGACAGGCTCCTACGAGCAGTACTTC.

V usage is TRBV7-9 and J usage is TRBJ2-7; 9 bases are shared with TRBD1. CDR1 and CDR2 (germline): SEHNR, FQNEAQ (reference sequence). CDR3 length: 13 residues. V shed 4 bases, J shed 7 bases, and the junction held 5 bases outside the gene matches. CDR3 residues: CASSSDGTGEQYF. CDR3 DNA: TGTGCCAGCAGCTCGGACGGGACAGGGGAGCAGTACTTC.

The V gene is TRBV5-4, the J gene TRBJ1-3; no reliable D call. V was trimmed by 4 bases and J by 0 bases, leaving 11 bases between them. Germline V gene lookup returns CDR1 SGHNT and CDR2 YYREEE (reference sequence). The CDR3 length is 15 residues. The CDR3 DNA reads TGTGCCAGCAGCCGTGAAGCGACCTCTGGAAACACCATATATTTT. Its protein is CASSREATSGNTIYF.

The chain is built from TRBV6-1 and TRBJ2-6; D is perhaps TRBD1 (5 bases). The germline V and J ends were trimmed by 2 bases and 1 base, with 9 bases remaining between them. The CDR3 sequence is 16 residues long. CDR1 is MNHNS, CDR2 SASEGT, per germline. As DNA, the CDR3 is TGTGCCAGCAGTGAAATCTCAGGGTCTGGGGCCAACGTCCTGACTTTC. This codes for CASSEISGSGANVLTF.

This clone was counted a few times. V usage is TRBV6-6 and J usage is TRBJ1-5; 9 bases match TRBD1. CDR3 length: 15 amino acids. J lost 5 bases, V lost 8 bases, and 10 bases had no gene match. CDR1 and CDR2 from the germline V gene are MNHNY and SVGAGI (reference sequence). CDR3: CASHTGDRDDQPQHF. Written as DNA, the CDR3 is TGTGCCAGCCACACGGGGGACAGGGACGATCAGCCCCAGCATTTT.

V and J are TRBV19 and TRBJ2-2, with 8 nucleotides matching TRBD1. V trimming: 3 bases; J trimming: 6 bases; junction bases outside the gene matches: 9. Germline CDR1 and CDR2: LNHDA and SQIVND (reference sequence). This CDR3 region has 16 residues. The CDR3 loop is CASSINRGSTPGELFF. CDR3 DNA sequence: TGTGCCAGTAGTATCAACAGGGGGAGTACTCCCGGGGAGCTGTTTTTT.

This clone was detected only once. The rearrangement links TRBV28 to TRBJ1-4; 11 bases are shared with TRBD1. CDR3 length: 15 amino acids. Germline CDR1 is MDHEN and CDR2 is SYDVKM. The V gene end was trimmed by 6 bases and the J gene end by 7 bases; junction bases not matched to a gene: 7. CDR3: CASRQAGTGGEKLFF. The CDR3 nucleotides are TGTGCCAGCAGACAGGCTGGGACAGGGGGTGAAAAACTGTTTTTT.

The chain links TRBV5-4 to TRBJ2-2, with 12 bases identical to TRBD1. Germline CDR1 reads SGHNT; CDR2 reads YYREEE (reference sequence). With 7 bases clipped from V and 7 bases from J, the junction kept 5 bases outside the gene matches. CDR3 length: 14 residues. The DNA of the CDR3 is TGTGCCAGCGGGACAGGGGGCGAGGGCGGGGAGCTGTTTTTT. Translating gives CASGTGGEGGELFF.

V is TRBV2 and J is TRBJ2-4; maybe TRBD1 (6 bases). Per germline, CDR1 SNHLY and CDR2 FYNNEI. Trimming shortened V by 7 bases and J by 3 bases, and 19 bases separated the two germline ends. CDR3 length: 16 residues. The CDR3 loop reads CASTRTGSLGKNIQYF. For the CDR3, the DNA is TGTGCCAGCACCCGAACAGGGTCTTTGGGCAAAAACATTCAGTACTTC.

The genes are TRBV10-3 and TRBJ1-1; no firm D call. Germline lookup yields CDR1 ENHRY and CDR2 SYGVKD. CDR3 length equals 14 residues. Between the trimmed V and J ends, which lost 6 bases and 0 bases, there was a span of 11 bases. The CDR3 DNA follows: TGTGCCATCAGAGATATGGCACTGAACACTGAAGCTTTCTTT. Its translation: CAIRDMALNTEAFF.

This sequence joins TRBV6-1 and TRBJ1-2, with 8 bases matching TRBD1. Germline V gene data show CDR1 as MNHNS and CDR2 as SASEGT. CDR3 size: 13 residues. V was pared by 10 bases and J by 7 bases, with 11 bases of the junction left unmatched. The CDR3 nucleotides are TGTGCCATCTCACGGGACAGGAGCTTTGGCTACACCTTC. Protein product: CAISRDRSFGYTF.

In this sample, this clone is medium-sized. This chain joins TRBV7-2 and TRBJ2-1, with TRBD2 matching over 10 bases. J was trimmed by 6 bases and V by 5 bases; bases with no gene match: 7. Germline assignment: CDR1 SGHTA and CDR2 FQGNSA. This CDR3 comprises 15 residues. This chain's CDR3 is CASSDKRGGFNEQFF. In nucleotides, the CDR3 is TGTGCCAGCAGCGACAAGCGGGGGGGCTTCAATGAGCAGTTCTTC. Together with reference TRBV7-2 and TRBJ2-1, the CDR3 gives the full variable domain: GAGVSQSPSNKVTEKGKDVELRCDPISGHTALYWYRQSLGQGLEFLIYFQGNSAPDKSGLPSDRFSAERTGGSVSTLTIQRTQQEDSAVYLCASSDKRGGFNEQFFGPGTRLTVL.

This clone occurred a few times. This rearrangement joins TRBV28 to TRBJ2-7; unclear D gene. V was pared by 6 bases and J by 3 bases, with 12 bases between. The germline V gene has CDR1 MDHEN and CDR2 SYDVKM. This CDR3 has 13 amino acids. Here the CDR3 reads CASRMTANYEQYF. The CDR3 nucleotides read TGTGCCAGCAGGATGACTGCTAACTACGAGCAGTACTTC.

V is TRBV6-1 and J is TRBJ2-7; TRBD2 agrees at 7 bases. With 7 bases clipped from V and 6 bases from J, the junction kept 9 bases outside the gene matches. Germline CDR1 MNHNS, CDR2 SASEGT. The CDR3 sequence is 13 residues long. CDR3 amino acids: CASTGLAVPEQYF. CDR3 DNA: TGTGCCAGCACCGGGCTAGCGGTCCCCGAGCAGTACTTC.

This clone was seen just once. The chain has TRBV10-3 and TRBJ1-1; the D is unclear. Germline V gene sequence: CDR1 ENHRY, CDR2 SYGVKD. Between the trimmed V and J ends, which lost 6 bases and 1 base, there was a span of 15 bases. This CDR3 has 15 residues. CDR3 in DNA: TGTGCCATCAGGGGGTGGGGTCAAAAGAACACTGAAGCTTTCTTT. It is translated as CAIRGWGQKNTEAFF.

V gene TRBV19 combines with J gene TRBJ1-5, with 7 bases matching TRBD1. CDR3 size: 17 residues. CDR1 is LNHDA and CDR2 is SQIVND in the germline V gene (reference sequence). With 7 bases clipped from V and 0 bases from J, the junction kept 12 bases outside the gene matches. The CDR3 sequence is CASKLKGASYSNQPQHF. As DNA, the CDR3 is TGTGCCAGTAAGTTAAAGGGGGCCTCCTATAGCAATCAGCCCCAGCATTTT. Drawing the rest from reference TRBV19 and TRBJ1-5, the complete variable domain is DGGITQSPKYLFRKEGQNVTLSCEQNLNHDAMYWYRQDPGQGLRLIYYSQIVNDFQKGDIAEGYSVSREKKESFPLTVTSAQKNPTAFYLCASKLKGASYSNQPQHFGDGTRLSIL.

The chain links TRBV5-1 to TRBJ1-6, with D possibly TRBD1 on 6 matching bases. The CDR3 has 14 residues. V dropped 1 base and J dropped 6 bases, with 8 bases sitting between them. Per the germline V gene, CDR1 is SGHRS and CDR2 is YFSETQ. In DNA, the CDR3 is TGCGCCAGCAGCTTGTGGACAGTTAATTCACCCCTCCACTTT. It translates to CASSLWTVNSPLHF.